Following are 18 T cell receptor beta chains from one sample sequenced in a study of shared clonotypes between healthy human individuals. Repertoires were generated with immunoSEQ multiplex PCR, while TCRdb's copy carries only in-frame clones and drops some. The sample lists approximately 2.1 million clones, 85% to 95% occurring once. Sequences were obtained from naive CD4+ T cells from PBMCs. The subset: CD45RA+ positively selected. These receptors originate from a man between 18 and 29 years old in good health. Some clones in this sample may be carry-over from other donors' samples.

Written as DNA, the CDR3 is TGTGCCAGCAGCCCTCAGGGACAGCTCACAGATACGCAGTATTTT. Its translation: CASSPQGQLTDTQYF. V gene TRBV7-6 combines with J gene TRBJ2-3; 7 bases are shared with TRBD1. This CDR3 spans 15 amino acids. Trimming took 5 bases from V and 2 from J; bases not matched to a gene: 7. Germline assignment: CDR1 SGHVS and CDR2 FNYEAQ.

The CDR3 sequence: CASSPGAGDTQYF. The CDR3 DNA is TGCGCCAGCAGCCCGGGCGCTGGAGATACGCAGTATTTT. The rearrangement uses TRBV5-1 and TRBJ2-3; D uncertain. Germline V gene sequence: CDR1 SGHRS, CDR2 YFSETQ. Trimming pared 4 bases from V and 5 bases from J, leaving 11 bases between. The CDR3 loop spans 13 amino acids.

The V and J genes are TRBV15 and TRBJ2-3; D unresolved. Germline loops: CDR1 LNHNV, CDR2 YYDKDF (reference sequence). The CDR3 covers 16 residues. Between the trimmed V and J ends, which lost 0 bases and 0 bases, there was a span of 10 bases. CDR3 in amino acids: CATSRDSVPSTDTQYF. Written as DNA, the CDR3 is TGTGCCACCAGCAGAGATTCGGTCCCTAGCACAGATACGCAGTATTTT. The complete variable domain, with remaining parts taken from reference TRBV15 and TRBJ2-3, reads DAMVIQNPRYQVTQFGKPVTLSCSQTLNHNVMYWYQQKSSQAPKLLFHYYDKDFNNEADTPDNFQSRRPNTSFCFLDIRSPGLGDTAMYLCATSRDSVPSTDTQYFGPGTRLTVL.

The chain is built from TRBV6-1 and TRBJ1-2, with D uncertain. The CDR3 is 14 residues long. Per the germline V gene, CDR1 is MNHNS and CDR2 is SASEGT. Trimming took off 6 bases at V and 5 bases at J, with 16 bases between the two ends. For the CDR3, the DNA is TGTGCCAGCAGGGTAGAGGAGAGTGGGTATGGCTACACCTTC. This codes for CASRVEESGYGYTF.

This sequence joins TRBV19 and TRBJ2-1, with 9 bases identical to TRBD2. CDR1 and CDR2 (germline): LNHDA, SQIVND (reference sequence). The CDR3 totals 15 residues. Trimming removed 3 bases from V and 4 bases from J; junction bases left unmatched: 4. The CDR3 region has the DNA TGTGCCAGTAGTATGCGGCGGGGGGGGTACAATGAGCAGTTCTTC. The encoded protein is CASSMRRGGYNEQFF.

The chain has TRBV10-2 and TRBJ1-2, with TRBD1 matching 8 bases. The CDR3 runs 12 residues. Trimming cost V 8 bases and J 4 bases; bases outside gene matches: 3. Germline CDR1 and CDR2: WSHSY and SAAADI. The CDR3 loop is CASGGQGYGYTF. The DNA of the CDR3 is TGCGCCAGCGGAGGACAGGGCTATGGCTACACCTTC.

In its sample, this clone was seen once. The chain has TRBV28 and TRBJ2-7; the D gene is possibly TRBD1 (5 bases). The length of the CDR3 is 15 residues. Trimming removed 3 bases from V and 0 bases from J, with 12 bases in between. In germline, CDR1 is MDHEN, CDR2 SYDVKM. The CDR3 region is CASSFSRAPSYEQYF. CDR3 bases: TGTGCCAGCAGTTTTTCCAGGGCCCCCTCCTACGAGCAGTACTTC.

The chain joins TRBV27 to TRBJ2-7; D perhaps matches TRBD1 (6 bases). The germline V gene has CDR1 MNHEY and CDR2 SMNVEV (reference sequence). The CDR3 runs to 13 residues. The V end lost 5 bases, the J end lost 1 base, and 9 bases lay between the germline ends. CDR3 nucleotides: TGTGCCAGCAGTGCGGACAGATCCTACGAGCAGTACTTC. Translating it yields CASSADRSYEQYF.

The rearrangement links TRBV5-4 to TRBJ2-3; the D gene is possibly TRBD1 (6 bases). Germline loops: CDR1 SGHNT, CDR2 YYREEE (reference sequence). The V end was cut by 4 bases, the J end by 3 bases, with 15 bases between. This CDR3 region has 15 residues. The CDR3 nucleotides are TGTGCCAGCAGCCGACCGGGACAATTTACAGATACGCAGTATTTT. As protein: CASSRPGQFTDTQYF.

The chain joins TRBV4-2 to TRBJ2-2; TRBD1 matches 11 bases. V lost 2 bases to trimming and J lost 4 bases; unmatched junction nucleotides: 9. The CDR3 runs 18 residues. CDR1 LGHNA and CDR2 YNFKEQ come from the germline V gene. CDR3 sequence (DNA): TGTGCCAGCAGCCAACAATCCGGGACAGGGGGTCGCACCGGGGAGCTGTTTTTT. Translated: CASSQQSGTGGRTGELFF.

The CDR3 loop reads CASSGRVSTEAFF. Here the CDR3 DNA reads TGTGCCAGCAGTGGTCGGGTGAGCACTGAAGCTTTCTTT. The J gene is TRBJ1-1, the V gene TRBV7-9; D gene uncertain. V lost 6 bases to trimming and J lost 4 bases, with 12 bases between them. This CDR3 spans 13 amino acids. The germline gives CDR1 SEHNR, CDR2 FQNEAQ (reference sequence). The full variable domain, in which reference TRBV7-9 and TRBJ1-1 provide the parts outside the CDR3, is DTGVSQNPRHKITKRGQNVTFRCDPISEHNRLYWYRQTLGQGPEFLTYFQNEAQLEKSRLLSDRFSAERPKGSFSTLEIQRTEQGDSAMYLCASSGRVSTEAFFGQGTRLTVV.

V gene TRBV9 combines with J gene TRBJ2-4; D ambiguous. Trimming cost V 0 bases and J 5 bases, with 6 bases left between them. Per germline, CDR1 SGDLS and CDR2 YYNGEE. This CDR3 region has 13 residues. CDR3 bases: TGTGCCAGCAGCGTAGGGACCCAAAACATTCAGTACTTC. Translation gives CASSVGTQNIQYF.

With regard to this clone: In the same sample, other DNA sequences code for this CDR3. This chain uses TRBV30 with TRBJ1-5; D remains unclear. In germline, CDR1 is GTSNPN, CDR2 SVGIG (reference sequence). V dropped 2 bases and J dropped 0 bases, with 5 bases sitting between them. The CDR3 consists of 13 residues. CDR3: CAWSTDSNQPQHF. The CDR3 DNA reads as TGTGCCTGGAGTACCGATAGCAATCAGCCCCAGCATTTT.

The V call is TRBV5-1, the J call TRBJ1-2; D is unresolved. The germline gives CDR1 SGHRS, CDR2 YFSETQ. The CDR3 is 13 amino acids. V lost 1 base and J lost 5, with 9 bases in between. The CDR3 spells CASSLSFGYGYTF. The CDR3, as DNA: TGCGCCAGCAGCTTGTCGTTTGGTTATGGCTACACCTTC.

The V call is TRBV7-8, the J call TRBJ2-7, with D uncertain. CDR3 length equals 13 residues. Trimming removed 5 bases at V and 2 bases at J, with 10 bases between. The germline V gene encodes CDR1 SGHVS and CDR2 FQNEAQ. CDR3 protein: CASSPLTAYEQYF. For the CDR3, the DNA is TGTGCCAGCAGCCCCCTTACCGCCTACGAGCAGTACTTC.

The chain employs TRBV7-9 and TRBJ2-1; 11 bases line up with TRBD2. Germline CDR1 SEHNR, CDR2 FQNEAQ (reference sequence). This CDR3 has 19 residues. J gave up 6 bases and V 2 bases, and 15 bases lay outside the gene matches. The CDR3 bases are TGTGCCAGCAGCTTAAGGGCCCGGCTAGCGGGAGGCCCTCCCAATGAGCAGTTCTTC. Translation gives CASSLRARLAGGPPNEQFF.

The rearrangement uses TRBV6-1 and TRBJ1-5; the D gene is possibly TRBD1 (6 bases). The CDR3 totals 15 residues. Trimming removed 6 bases at V and 5 bases at J, with 17 bases between. CDR1 and CDR2 from the germline V gene are MNHNS and SASEGT. The CDR3 is CASRGARGNDQPQHF. The CDR3, as DNA: TGTGCCAGCAGGGGGGCCAGGGGCAACGATCAGCCCCAGCATTTT.

This chain uses TRBV28 with TRBJ2-5, with TRBD2 matching 8 bases. The length of the CDR3 is 18 residues. J gave up 1 base and V 8 bases, and 18 bases lay outside the gene matches. Germline V gene lookup returns CDR1 MDHEN and CDR2 SYDVKM. CDR3 amino acids: CASRTFRGASGFQETQYF. CDR3 nucleotide sequence: TGTGCCAGCCGGACTTTTAGGGGGGCTAGCGGGTTCCAAGAGACCCAGTACTTC.